The clone carrying this TCR beta chain was seen a handful of times. This sample is part of a study of blood T cell repertoires in COVID-19. Whole-study context: The cDNA or gDNA used as material had been derived from T cells, B-cell-depleted T cells, or PBMCs.

V lost 0 bases, J lost 7 bases, and 7 bases stayed unmatched. This CDR3 spans 15 amino acids. CDR1 is SGHTA and CDR2 is FQGNSA in the germline V gene. Study processing details: Amplification with reference gene primers provided the estimates of nucleated cell counts. TCRdb keeps only in-frame clones here, not all; method: immunoSEQ multiplex PCR. That table furnishes V, J and clone size, whereas the DNA furnished D and trimming. The sample lists about 670,000 clones; approximately 90% were seen once. The sequence was collected from a woman under 30 with acute or convalescent COVID-19. The sample was peripheral blood. The chain uses TRBV7-2 and TRBJ2-3; 7 positions agree with TRBD2. CDR3 DNA: TGTGCCAGCAGCTTAGCTAGGGACTACCTAAATACGCAGTATTTT. This gives the protein CASSLARDYLNTQYF.